This TCR beta chain was retrieved from a study of regulatory T cells in long-lasting Graves disease. Described time point: newly diagnosed GD, antithyroid drugs for less than 3 months. The authors made the TCR library using RNA they extracted from PBMCs. Germline V gene lookup returns CDR1 SGHRS and CDR2 YFSETQ. V shed 4 bases and J 5 bases; nucleotides not matched to a gene: 10. The CDR3 contains 16 residues. There are many counts of this clonotype. Combining iRepertoire HTBI primers with Arm-PCR of CDR3 regions, the authors built TCR beta libraries. TCRdb re-called the multiplex PCR reads with MiXCR, one entry per CDR3 protein. This table holds hundreds of thousands of distinct CDR3 sequences, approximately 15% found once. These records were also assigned to another study, of T cells in Graves' hyperthyroidism and ophthalmopathy.

The sequenced sample was peripheral blood mononuclear cells (PBMCs), obtained at new diagnosis, from a patient treated with antithyroid drugs. This chain uses TRBV5-1 with TRBJ2-3; 10 nucleotides align to TRBD1. The clonotype comes from a woman aged 40 to 50 with Graves disease. Written as DNA, the CDR3 is TGCGCCAGCAGCGTACAGGGGACAGGGGTGCAAGATACGCAGTATTTT. This codes for CASSVQGTGVQDTQYF. Full variable domain (missing parts from reference TRBV5-1 and TRBJ2-3): KAGVTQTPRYLIKTRGQQVTLSCSPISGHRSVSWYQQTPGQGLQFLFEYFSETQRNKGNFPGRFSGRQFSNSRSEMNVSTLELGDSALYLCASSVQGTGVQDTQYFGPGTRLTVL.